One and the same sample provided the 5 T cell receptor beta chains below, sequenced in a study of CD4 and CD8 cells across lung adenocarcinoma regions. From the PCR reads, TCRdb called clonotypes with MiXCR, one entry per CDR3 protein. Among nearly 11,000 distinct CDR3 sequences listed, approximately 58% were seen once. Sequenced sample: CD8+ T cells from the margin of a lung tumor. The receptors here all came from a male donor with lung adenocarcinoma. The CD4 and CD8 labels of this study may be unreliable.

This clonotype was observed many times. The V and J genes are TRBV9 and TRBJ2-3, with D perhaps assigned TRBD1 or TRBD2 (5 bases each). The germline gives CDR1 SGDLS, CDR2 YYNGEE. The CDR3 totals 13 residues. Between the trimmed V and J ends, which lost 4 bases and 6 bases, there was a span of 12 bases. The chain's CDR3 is CASSRGVADTQYF. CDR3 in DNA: TGTGCCAGCAGCAGAGGGGTAGCGGATACGCAGTATTTT.

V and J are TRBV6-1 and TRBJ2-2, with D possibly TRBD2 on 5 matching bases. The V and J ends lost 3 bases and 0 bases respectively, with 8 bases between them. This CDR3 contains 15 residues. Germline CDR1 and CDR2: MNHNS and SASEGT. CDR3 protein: CASSDRAANTGELFF. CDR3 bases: TGTGCCAGCAGTGATCGAGCGGCGAACACCGGGGAGCTGTTTTTT.

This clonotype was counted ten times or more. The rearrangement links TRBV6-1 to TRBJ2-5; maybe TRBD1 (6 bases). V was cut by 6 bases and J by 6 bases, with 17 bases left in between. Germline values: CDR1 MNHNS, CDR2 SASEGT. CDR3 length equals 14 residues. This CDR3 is CASRESWQGKTQYF. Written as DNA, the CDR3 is TGTGCCAGCAGGGAAAGTTGGCAGGGGAAGACCCAGTACTTC.

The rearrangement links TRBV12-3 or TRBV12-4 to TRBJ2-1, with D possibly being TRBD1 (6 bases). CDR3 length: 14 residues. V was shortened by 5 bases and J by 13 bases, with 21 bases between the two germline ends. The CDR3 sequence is CASSIRDNQETQFF. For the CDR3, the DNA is TGTGCCAGCAGTATCCGGGACAATCAAGAGACCCAGTTCTTC.

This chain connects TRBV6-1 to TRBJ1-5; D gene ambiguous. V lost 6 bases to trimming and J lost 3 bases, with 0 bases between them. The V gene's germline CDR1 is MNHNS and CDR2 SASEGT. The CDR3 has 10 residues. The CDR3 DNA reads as TGTGCCAGCAGCAATCAGCCCCAGCATTTT. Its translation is CASSNQPQHF.